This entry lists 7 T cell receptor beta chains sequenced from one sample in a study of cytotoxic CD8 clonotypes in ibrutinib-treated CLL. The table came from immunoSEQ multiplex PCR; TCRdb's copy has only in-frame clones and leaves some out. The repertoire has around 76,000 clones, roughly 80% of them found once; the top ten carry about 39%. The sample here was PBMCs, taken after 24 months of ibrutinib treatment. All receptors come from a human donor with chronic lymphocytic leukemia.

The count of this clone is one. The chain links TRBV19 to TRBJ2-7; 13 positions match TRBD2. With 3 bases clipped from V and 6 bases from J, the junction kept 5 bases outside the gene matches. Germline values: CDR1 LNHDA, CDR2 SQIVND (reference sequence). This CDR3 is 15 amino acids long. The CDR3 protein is CASSMGLAGNAEQYF. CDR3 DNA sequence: TGTGCCAGTAGTATGGGACTAGCGGGAAACGCCGAGCAGTACTTC.

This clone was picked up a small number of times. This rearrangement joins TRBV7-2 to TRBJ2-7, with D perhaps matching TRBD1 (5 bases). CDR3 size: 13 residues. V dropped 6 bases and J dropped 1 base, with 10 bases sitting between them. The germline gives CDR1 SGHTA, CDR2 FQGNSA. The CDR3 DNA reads TGTGCCAGCAGTACCAGACAGTCCTACGAGCAGTACTTC. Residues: CASSTRQSYEQYF.

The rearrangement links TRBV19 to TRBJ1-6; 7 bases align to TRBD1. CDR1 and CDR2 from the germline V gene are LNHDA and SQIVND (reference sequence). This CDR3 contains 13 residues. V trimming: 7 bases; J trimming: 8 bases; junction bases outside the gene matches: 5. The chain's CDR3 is CASTGGFDSPLHF. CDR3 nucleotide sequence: TGTGCCAGTACAGGGGGGTTCGATTCACCCCTCCACTTT.

CDR3 coding DNA: TGCGCCAGCAGCTTGACGGGACAGCTGTATTTCTCTCACAATGAGCAGTTCTTC. This sequence encodes CASSLTGQLYFSHNEQFF. The rearrangement uses TRBV5-1 and TRBJ2-1; 7 bases are a match to TRBD1. Germline trimming cut 1 base from V and 5 bases from J; bases unmatched to any gene: 15. The CDR3 loop spans 18 amino acids. The germline V gene has CDR1 SGHRS and CDR2 YFSETQ.

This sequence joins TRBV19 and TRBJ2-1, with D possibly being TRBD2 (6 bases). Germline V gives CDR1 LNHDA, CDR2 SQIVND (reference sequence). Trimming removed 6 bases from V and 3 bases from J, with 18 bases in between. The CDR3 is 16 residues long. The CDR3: CASSQPQGGGYNEQFF. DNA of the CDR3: TGTGCCAGTAGCCAGCCCCAGGGAGGAGGCTACAATGAGCAGTTCTTC.

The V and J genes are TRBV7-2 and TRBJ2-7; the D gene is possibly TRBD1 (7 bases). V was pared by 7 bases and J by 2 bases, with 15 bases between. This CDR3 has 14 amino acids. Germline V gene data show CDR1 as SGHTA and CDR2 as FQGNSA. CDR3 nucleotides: TGTGCCAGCACCACCCAGGGGGGTCCCTACGAGCAGTACTTC. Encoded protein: CASTTQGGPYEQYF.

The CDR3 DNA is TGTGCCTGGAGTGTACCCGTGGTCCACGAGCAGTACTTC. It is translated as CAWSVPVVHEQYF. This chain joins TRBV30 and TRBJ2-7; D is ambiguous. V was shortened by 0 bases and J by 5 bases, with 11 bases between the two germline ends. Germline assignment: CDR1 GTSNPN and CDR2 SVGIG (reference sequence). The CDR3 has 13 amino acids.